This T cell receptor (beta chain) came from a study of blood T cell repertoires in COVID-19. Study summary: Both acute and convalescent COVID-19 samples were obtained from the United States, Italy and Spain. T cells, B-cell-depleted T cells, or PBMCs supplied cDNA or gDNA.

V was shortened by 3 bases and J by 13 bases, with 15 bases between the two germline ends. CDR3 length: 12 residues. Germline CDR1 KGHSH, CDR2 LQKENI. Original analysis: Nucleated cell number was recorded as an estimate derived from reference gene primer amplification. Sequencing was performed with immunoSEQ multiplex PCR; in TCRdb, only in-frame clones are kept and a portion is missing. V and J calls and clone size are those listed in that table; D and trimming were worked out from the DNA. The sample consists of around 150,000 clones, around four fifths of them appearing once. The rearrangement uses TRBV18 and TRBJ1-1; D not certain. The sequenced sample consisted of peripheral blood. This clonotype was obtained from an elderly woman with acute or convalescent COVID-19. This CDR3 reads CASSPRDPAVFF. The CDR3 DNA reads as TGTGCCAGCTCACCCCGGGATCCCGCTGTTTTCTTT.